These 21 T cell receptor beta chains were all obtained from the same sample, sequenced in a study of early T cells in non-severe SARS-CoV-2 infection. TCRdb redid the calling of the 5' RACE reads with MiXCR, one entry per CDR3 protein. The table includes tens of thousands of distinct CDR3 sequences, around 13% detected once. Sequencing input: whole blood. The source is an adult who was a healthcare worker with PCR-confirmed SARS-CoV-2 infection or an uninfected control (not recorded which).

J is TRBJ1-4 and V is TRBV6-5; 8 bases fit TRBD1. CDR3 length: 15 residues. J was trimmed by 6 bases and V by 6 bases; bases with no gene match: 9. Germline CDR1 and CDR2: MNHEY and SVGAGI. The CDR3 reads CASRPQGVWDEKLFF. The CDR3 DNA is TGTGCCAGCAGGCCACAGGGGGTTTGGGATGAAAAACTGTTTTTT.

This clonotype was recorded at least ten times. The chain's CDR3 is CASSGQGELTDTQYF. CDR3 DNA: TGTGCCAGCAGCGGACAGGGCGAGCTGACAGATACGCAGTATTTT. The gene calls are TRBV11-2 and TRBJ2-3, with 8 bases matching TRBD1. J lost 3 bases, V lost 5 bases, and 7 bases had no gene match. This CDR3 has 15 residues. Germline CDR1 is SGHAT and CDR2 is FQNNGV.

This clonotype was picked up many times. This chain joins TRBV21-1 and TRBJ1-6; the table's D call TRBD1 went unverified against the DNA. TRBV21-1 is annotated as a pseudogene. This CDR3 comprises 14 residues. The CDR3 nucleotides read TGTGCCAGCAGCAGGGACGGGGATAATTCACCCCTCCACTTT. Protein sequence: CASSRDGDNSPLHF.

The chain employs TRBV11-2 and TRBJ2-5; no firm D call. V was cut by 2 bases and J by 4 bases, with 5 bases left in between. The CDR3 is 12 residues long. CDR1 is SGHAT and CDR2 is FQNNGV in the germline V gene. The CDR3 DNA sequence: TGTGCCAGCAGCTTACTTTCAGAGACCCAGTACTTC. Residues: CASSLLSETQYF.

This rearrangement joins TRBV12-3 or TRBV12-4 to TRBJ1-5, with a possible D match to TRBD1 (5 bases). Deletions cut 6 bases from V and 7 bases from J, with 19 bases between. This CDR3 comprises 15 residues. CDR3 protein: CASSPPTGSHQPQHF. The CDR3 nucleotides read TGTGCCAGCAGCCCCCCAACAGGATCCCACCAGCCCCAGCATTTT.

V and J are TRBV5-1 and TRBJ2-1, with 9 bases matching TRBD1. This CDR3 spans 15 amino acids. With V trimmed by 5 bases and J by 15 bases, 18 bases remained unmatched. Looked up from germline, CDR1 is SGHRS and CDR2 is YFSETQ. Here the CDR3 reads CASSPTGGSGSWAFF. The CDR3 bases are TGCGCCAGCAGTCCTACAGGGGGCTCGGGGTCCTGGGCGTTCTTC. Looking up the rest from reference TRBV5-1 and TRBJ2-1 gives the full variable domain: KAGVTQTPRYLIKTRGQQVTLSCSPISGHRSVSWYQQTPGQGLQFLFEYFSETQRNKGNFPGRFSGRQFSNSRSEMNVSTLELGDSALYLCASSPTGGSGSWAFFGPGTRLTVL.

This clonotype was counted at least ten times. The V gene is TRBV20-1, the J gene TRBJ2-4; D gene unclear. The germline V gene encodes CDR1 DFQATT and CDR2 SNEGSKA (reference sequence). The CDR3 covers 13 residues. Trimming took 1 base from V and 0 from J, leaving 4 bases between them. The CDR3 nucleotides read TGCAGTGCTAGAGCTTTAGCCAAAAACATTCAGTACTTC. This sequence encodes CSARALAKNIQYF.

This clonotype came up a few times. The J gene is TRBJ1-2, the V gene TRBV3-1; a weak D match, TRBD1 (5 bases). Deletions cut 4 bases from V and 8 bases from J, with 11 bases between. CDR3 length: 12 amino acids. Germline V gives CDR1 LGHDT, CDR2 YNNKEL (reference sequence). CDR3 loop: CASSPGDGGYTF. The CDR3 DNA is TGTGCCAGCAGCCCCGGGGACGGCGGCTACACCTTC.

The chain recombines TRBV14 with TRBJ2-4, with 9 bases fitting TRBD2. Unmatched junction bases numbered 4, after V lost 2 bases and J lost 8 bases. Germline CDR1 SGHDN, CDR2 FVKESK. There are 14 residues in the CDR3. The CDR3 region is CASSQLAGRDIQYF. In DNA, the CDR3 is TGTGCCAGCAGCCAACTAGCGGGGAGAGACATTCAGTACTTC.

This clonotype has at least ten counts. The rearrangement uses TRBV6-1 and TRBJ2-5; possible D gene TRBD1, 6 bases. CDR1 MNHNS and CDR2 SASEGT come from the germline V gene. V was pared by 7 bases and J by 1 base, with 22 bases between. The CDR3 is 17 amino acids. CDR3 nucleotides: TGTGCCAGCACCAGGGGTCCTCTCACCGCCGCCCAAGAGACCCAGTACTTC. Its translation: CASTRGPLTAAQETQYF.

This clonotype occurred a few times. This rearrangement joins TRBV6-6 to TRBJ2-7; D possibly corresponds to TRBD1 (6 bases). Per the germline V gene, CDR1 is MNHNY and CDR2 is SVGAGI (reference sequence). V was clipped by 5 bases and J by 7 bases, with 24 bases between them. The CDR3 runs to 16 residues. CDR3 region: CASSPGRDYLQGEQYF. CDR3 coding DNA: TGTGCCAGCAGTCCGGGACGCGACTATCTGCAGGGGGAGCAGTACTTC.

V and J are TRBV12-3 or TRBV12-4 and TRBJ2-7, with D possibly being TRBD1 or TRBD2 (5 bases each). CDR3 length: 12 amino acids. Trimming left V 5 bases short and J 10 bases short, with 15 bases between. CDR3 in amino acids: CASSTPGPDQYF. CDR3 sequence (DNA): TGTGCCAGCAGTACCCCGGGGCCCGACCAGTACTTC.

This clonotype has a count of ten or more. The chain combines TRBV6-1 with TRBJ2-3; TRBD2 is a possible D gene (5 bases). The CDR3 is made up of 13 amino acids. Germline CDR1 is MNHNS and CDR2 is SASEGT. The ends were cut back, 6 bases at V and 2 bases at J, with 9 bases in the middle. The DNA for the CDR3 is TGTGCCAGCAGCGGACTGCTCACAGATACGCAGTATTTT. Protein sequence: CASSGLLTDTQYF.

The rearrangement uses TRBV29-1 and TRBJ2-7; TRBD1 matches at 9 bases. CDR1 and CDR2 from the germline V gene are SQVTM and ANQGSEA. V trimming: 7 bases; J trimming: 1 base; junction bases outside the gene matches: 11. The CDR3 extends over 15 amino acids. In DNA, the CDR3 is TGCAGCGCCCAACGGGGGACAGGGAGTTCCTACGAGCAGTACTTC. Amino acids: CSAQRGTGSSYEQYF.

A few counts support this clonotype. CDR3 residues: CASSPRGPSGENYEQYF. The CDR3 nucleotides read TGTGCCAGCAGTCCTAGGGGGCCCAGCGGGGAGAACTACGAGCAGTACTTC. The genes are TRBV27 and TRBJ2-7; D is possibly TRBD1 or TRBD2 (7 bases each). Germline CDR1 reads MNHEY; CDR2 reads SMNVEV (reference sequence). Trimming pared 5 bases from V and 3 bases from J, leaving 23 bases between. This CDR3 region has 17 residues.

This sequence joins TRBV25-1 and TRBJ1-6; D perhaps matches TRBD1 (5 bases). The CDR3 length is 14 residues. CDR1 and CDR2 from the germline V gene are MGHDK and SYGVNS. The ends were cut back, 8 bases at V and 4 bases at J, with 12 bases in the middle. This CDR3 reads CASQSGQYNSPLHF. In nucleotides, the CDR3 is TGTGCCAGCCAAAGCGGACAATATAATTCACCCCTCCACTTT.

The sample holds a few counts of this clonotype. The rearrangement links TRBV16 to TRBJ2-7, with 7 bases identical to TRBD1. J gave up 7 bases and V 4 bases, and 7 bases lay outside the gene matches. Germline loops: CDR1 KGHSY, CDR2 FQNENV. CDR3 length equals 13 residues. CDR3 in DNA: TGTGCCAGCAGCCTCAAAGGGGGCGGAGAGCAGTACTTC. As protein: CASSLKGGGEQYF.

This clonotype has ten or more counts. As DNA, the CDR3 is TGTGCCAGCAGCTTAGGCCCGGGGCTAGCGGTTCAAGAGACCCAGTACTTC. As protein: CASSLGPGLAVQETQYF. The rearrangement uses TRBV7-2 and TRBJ2-5; 7 bases are a match to TRBD2. Looked up from germline, CDR1 is SGHTA and CDR2 is FQGNSA. CDR3 length: 17 amino acids. Trimming cost V 1 base and J 2 bases; bases outside gene matches: 10.

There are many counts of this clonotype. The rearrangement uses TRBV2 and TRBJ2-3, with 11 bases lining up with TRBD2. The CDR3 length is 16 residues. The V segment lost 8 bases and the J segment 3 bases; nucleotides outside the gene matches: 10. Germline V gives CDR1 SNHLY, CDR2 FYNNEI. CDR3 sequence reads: CASQPVTSGATDTQYF. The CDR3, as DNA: TGTGCCAGCCAGCCTGTGACTAGCGGGGCGACAGATACGCAGTATTTT. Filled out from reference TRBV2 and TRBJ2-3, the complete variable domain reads EPEVTQTPSHQVTQMGQEVILRCVPISNHLYFYWYRQILGQKVEFLVSFYNNEISEKSEIFDDQFSVERPDGSNFTLKIRSTKLEDSAMYFCASQPVTSGATDTQYFGPGTRLTVL.

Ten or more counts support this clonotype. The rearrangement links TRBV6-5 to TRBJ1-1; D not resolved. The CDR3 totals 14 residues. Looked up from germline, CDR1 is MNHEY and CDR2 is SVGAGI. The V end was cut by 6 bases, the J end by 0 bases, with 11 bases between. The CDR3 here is CASRQTALNTEAFF. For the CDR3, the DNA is TGTGCCAGCAGGCAGACCGCTTTGAACACTGAAGCTTTCTTT.

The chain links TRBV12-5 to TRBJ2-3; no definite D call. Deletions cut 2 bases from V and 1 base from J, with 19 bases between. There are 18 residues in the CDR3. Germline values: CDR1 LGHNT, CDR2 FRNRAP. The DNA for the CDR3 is TGTGCTAGTGGTTTGTCATCCCCGACCCTCCGGGGCACAGATACGCAGTATTTT. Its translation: CASGLSSPTLRGTDTQYF.